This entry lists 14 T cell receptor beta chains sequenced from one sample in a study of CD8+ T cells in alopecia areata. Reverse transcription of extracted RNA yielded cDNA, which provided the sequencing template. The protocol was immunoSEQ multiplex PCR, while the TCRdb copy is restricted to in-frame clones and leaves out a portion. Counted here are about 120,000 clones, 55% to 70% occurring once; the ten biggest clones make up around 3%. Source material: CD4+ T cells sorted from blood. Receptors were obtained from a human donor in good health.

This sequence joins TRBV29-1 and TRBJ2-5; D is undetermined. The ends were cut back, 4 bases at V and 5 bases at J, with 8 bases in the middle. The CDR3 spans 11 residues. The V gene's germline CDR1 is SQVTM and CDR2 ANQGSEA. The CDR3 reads CSVASKETQYF. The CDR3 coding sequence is TGCAGCGTTGCCAGTAAGGAGACCCAGTACTTC.

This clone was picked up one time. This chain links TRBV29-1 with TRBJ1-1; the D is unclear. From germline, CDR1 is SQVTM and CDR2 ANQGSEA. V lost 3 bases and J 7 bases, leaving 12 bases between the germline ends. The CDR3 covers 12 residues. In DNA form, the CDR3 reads TGCAGCGTTGATGTTAGTGGATTTGAAGCTTTCTTT. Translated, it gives CSVDVSGFEAFF.

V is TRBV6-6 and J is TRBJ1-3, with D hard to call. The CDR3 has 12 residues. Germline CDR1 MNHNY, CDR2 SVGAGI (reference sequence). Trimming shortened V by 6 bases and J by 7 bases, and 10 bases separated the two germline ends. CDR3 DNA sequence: TGTGCCAGCAGCGCCCGTCAGAACACCATATATTTT. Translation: CASSARQNTIYF.

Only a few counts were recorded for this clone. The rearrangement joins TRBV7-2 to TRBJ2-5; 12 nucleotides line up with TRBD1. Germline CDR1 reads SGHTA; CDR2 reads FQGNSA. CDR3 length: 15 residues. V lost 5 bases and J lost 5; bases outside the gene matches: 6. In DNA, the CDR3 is TGTGCCAGCAGCCCGGGACAGGGGGCGGGGGAGACCCAGTACTTC. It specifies CASSPGQGAGETQYF. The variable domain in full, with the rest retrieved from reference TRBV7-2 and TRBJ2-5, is GAGVSQSPSNKVTEKGKDVELRCDPISGHTALYWYRQSLGQGLEFLIYFQGNSAPDKSGLPSDRFSAERTGGSVSTLTIQRTQQEDSAVYLCASSPGQGAGETQYFGPGTRLLVL.

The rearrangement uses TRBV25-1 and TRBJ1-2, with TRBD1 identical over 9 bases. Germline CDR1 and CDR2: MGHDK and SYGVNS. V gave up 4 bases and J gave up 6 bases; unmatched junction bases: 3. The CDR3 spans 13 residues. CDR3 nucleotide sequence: TGTGCCAGCAGTGCACGGACAGGGGATGGCTACACCTTC. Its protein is CASSARTGDGYTF.

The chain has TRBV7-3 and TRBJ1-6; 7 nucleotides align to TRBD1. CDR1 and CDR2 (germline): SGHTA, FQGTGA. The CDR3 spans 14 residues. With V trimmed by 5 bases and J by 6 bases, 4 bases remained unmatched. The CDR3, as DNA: TGTGCCAGCAGCCCAGGGGGTAGTAATTCACCCCTCCACTTT. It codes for CASSPGGSNSPLHF.

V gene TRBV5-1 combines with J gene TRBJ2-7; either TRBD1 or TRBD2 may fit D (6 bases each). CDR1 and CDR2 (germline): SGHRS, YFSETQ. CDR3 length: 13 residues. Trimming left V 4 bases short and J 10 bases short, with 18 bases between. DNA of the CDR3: TGCGCCAGCAGCGTGGGAGGACCGGGACACCAGTACTTC. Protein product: CASSVGGPGHQYF.

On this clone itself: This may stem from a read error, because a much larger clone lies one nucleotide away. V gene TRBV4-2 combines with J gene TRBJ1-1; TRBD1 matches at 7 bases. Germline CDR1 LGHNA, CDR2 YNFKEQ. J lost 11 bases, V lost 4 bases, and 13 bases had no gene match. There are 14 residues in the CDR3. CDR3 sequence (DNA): TGTGCCAGCAGCCGCGAACAGGGGTACACCCTCGCTTTCTTT. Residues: CASSREQGYTLAFF.

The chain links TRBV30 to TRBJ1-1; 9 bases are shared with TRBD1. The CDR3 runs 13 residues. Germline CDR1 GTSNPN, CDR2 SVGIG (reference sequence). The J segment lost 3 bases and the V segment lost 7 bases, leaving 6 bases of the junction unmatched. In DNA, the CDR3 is TGTGCCTCCCTCCGGGACAGGGACACTGAAGCTTTCTTT. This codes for CASLRDRDTEAFF.

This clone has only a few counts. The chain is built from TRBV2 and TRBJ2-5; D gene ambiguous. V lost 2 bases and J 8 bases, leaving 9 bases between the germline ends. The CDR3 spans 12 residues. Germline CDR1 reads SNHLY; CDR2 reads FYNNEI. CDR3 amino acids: CASSELVVTQYF. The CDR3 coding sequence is TGTGCCAGCAGTGAACTAGTCGTAACCCAGTACTTC.

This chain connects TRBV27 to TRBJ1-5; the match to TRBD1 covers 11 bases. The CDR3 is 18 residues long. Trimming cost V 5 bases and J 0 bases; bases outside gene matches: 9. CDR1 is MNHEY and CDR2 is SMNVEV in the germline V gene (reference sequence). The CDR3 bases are TGTGCCAGCAGTCCGGGGACAGGGGGAGGCTATAGCAATCAGCCCCAGCATTTT. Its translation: CASSPGTGGGYSNQPQHF.

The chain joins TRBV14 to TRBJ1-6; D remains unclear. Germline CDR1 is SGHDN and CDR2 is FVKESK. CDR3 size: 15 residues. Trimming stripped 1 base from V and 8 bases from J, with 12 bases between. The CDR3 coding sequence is TGTGCCAGCAGCCAAGTTGCCGGGTGGGATTCACCCCTCCACTTT. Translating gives CASSQVAGWDSPLHF.

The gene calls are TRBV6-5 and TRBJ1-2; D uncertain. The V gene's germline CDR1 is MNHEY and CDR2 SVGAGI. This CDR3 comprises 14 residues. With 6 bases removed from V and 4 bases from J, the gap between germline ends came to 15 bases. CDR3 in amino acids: CASRVPGGSYGYTF. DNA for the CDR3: TGTGCCAGCAGAGTTCCGGGTGGTAGCTATGGCTACACCTTC.

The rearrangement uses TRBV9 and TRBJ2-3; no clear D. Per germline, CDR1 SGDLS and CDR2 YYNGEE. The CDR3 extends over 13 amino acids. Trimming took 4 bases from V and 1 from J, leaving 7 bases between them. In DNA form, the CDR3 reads TGTGCCAGCAGCCCCGACGGCACAGATACGCAGTATTTT. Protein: CASSPDGTDTQYF.